This T cell receptor beta chain was identified during a study of control samples from healthy donors and cancer patients. CDR3 length: 14 amino acids. The V gene end was trimmed by 8 bases and the J gene end by 0 bases; junction bases not matched to a gene: 4. CDR1 is SGHTA, CDR2 FQGNSA, per germline. Method: immunoSEQ multiplex PCR; TCRdb's copy keeps in-frame clones and lacks some. Of over 100,000 clones in the sample, 80% to 95% were seen once. The sample was blood. The chain combines TRBV7-2 with TRBJ1-2, with 9 bases that match TRBD1. The source is a man in his forties or fifties in good health. The CDR3 DNA follows: TGTGCCAGCCTGACAGGGGGATCTAACTATGGCTACACCTTC. Translating gives CASLTGGSNYGYTF.